These T cell receptor beta chains were read from a single sample in a study of shared T cell receptors in the human thymus. Some clones are missing from TCRdb's copy, which holds only in-frame ones; the method was immunoSEQ multiplex PCR. The sample consists of about 660,000 clones, roughly 88% of them appearing once. These data were likewise used in another study, on human thymus T cells.

Source material: thymocytes. The receptor source for this set is a boy in the first two years of life with a congenital heart defect. CDR3s include the opening cysteine and the closing phenylalanine or tryptophan. Each record gives: J gene, clone size, V gene, D gene, CDR3 protein, CDR3 DNA. D genes are given only for firm matches. For some rows the clone size is stated as once, few or many, or as a class when expanded; others skip it.

J gene: TRBJ1-2; clone size: .; V gene: TRBV7-9; D gene: .; CDR3 protein: CASFTGENGYTF; CDR3 DNA: TGTGCCAGCTTCACCGGGGAGAATGGCTACACCTTC
J gene: TRBJ2-5; clone size: .; V gene: TRBV15; D gene: TRBD1; CDR3 protein: CATSRGQGRETQYF; CDR3 DNA: TGTGCCACCAGCAGGGGACAGGGGAGGGAGACCCAGTACTTC
J gene: TRBJ2-4; clone size: .; V gene: TRBV9; D gene: TRBD1; CDR3 protein: CASSPGRTGGIQYF; CDR3 DNA: TGTGCCAGCAGCCCCGGACGCACAGGGGGCATTCAGTACTTC
J gene: TRBJ2-7; clone size: .; V gene: TRBV6-1; D gene: TRBD2; CDR3 protein: CASSGASGRSISYEQYF; CDR3 DNA: TGTGCCAGCAGTGGCGCTAGCGGACGGTCAATTTCCTACGAGCAGTACTTC
J gene: TRBJ2-2; clone size: .; V gene: TRBV19; D gene: .; CDR3 protein: CASSFIERDDGELFF; CDR3 DNA: TGTGCCAGTAGTTTCATCGAGCGTGACGACGGGGAGCTGTTTTTT
J gene: TRBJ1-2; clone size: .; V gene: TRBV28; D gene: TRBD1; CDR3 protein: CASSCPHRGEFDGYTF; CDR3 DNA: TGTGCCAGCAGTTGCCCTCACAGGGGGGAATTCGATGGCTACACCTTC
J gene: TRBJ2-7; clone size: .; V gene: TRBV27; D gene: TRBD2; CDR3 protein: CASSGTSGPYEQYF; CDR3 DNA: TGTGCCAGCTCCGGGACTAGCGGTCCCTACGAGCAGTACTTC
J gene: TRBJ1-4; clone size: .; V gene: TRBV6-1; D gene: .; CDR3 protein: CASSEEAATNEKLFF; CDR3 DNA: TGTGCCAGCAGTGAAGAGGCGGCAACTAATGAAAAACTGTTTTTT
J gene: TRBJ2-1; clone size: .; V gene: TRBV4-1; D gene: TRBD2; CDR3 protein: CASSQQRDEGNEQFF; CDR3 DNA: TGCGCCAGCAGCCAGCAGCGGGACGAGGGGAATGAGCAGTTCTTC
J gene: TRBJ2-7; clone size: .; V gene: TRBV19; D gene: .; CDR3 protein: CASSIGAGGYEQYF; CDR3 DNA: TGTGCCAGTAGTATAGGGGCAGGTGGCTACGAGCAGTACTTC
J gene: TRBJ2-7; clone size: .; V gene: TRBV14; D gene: TRBD2; CDR3 protein: CASSQDEREGLYEQYF; CDR3 DNA: TGTGCCAGCAGCCAAGATGAGCGGGAGGGCCTGTATGAGCAGTACTTC
J gene: TRBJ2-1; clone size: .; V gene: TRBV7-2; D gene: TRBD2; CDR3 protein: CASSTGLAGGLGEQFF; CDR3 DNA: TGTGCCAGCAGCACCGGACTAGCGGGAGGACTGGGTGAGCAGTTCTTC
J gene: TRBJ2-7; clone size: .; V gene: TRBV11-2; D gene: .; CDR3 protein: CASSLDRRGPYEQYF; CDR3 DNA: TGTGCCAGCAGCTTAGATCGGAGGGGACCCTACGAGCAGTACTTC
J gene: TRBJ1-1; clone size: .; V gene: TRBV28; D gene: .; CDR3 protein: CASSFPRQVTTEAFF; CDR3 DNA: TGTGCCAGCAGTTTTCCCCGACAGGTGACCACTGAAGCTTTCTTT
J gene: TRBJ2-4; clone size: few; V gene: TRBV11-2; D gene: TRBD1; CDR3 protein: CASSSPTGPSPKNIQYF; CDR3 DNA: TGTGCCAGCAGCTCTCCGACAGGGCCCTCTCCCAAAAACATTCAGTACTTC
J gene: TRBJ2-1; clone size: .; V gene: TRBV14; D gene: TRBD2; CDR3 protein: CASSPSGASGRASSYNEQFF; CDR3 DNA: TGTGCCAGCAGCCCCTCGGGGGCTAGCGGGAGGGCAAGCTCCTACAATGAGCAGTTCTTC
J gene: TRBJ2-6; clone size: few; V gene: TRBV5-6; D gene: TRBD1; CDR3 protein: CASREGQGRGGANVLTF; CDR3 DNA: TGTGCCAGCAGGGAGGGACAGGGCCGAGGGGGGGCCAACGTCCTGACTTTC
J gene: TRBJ2-3; clone size: .; V gene: TRBV14; D gene: TRBD2; CDR3 protein: CASSQDPLADLHTDTQYF; CDR3 DNA: TGTGCCAGCAGCCAAGATCCACTAGCGGACCTTCACACAGATACGCAGTATTTT
J gene: TRBJ1-5; clone size: .; V gene: TRBV28; D gene: TRBD1; CDR3 protein: CAGSQGAQGNQPQHF; CDR3 DNA: TGTGCCGGCTCCCAGGGGGCGCAGGGCAATCAGCCCCAGCATTTT